This TCR beta chain was recorded in a study of beta chain features in type 1 diabetes. This clone was seen only a few times. As yet, its antigen is unknown. Notes on the study in general: It was among patients, rather than healthy donors, that naive, central memory and Treg TCRB repertoires appeared more similar. Individuals with type 1 diabetes displayed fewer insertions and more deletions at VDJ junctions.

The sequenced template was cDNA made from the entire isolated RNA. Method: immunoSEQ multiplex PCR; TCRdb's copy keeps in-frame clones and lacks some. In the table there are around 340,000 clones, around a fifth of which are singletons. The authors took one heparinised blood draw, averaging about 110 mL, from each donor. It was via CD45RO/CCR7/CD25/CD127/CD95/CD27 that CD4+ naive, central memory, regulatory and stem cell-like memory cells were sorted. Sequenced material: naive CD4+ T cells from blood. The sequence was obtained from a woman aged 18-30 years in good health.

In nucleotides, the CDR3 is TGTGCCAGCAGGGCATCCGGGACAGGCTACAATGAGCAGTTCTTC. Protein: CASRASGTGYNEQFF. This chain uses TRBV6-6 with TRBJ2-1; 8 nucleotides line up with TRBD1. J gave up 3 bases and V 6 bases, and 7 bases lay outside the gene matches. Looked up from germline, CDR1 is MNHNY and CDR2 is SVGAGI (reference sequence). The CDR3 has 15 residues.